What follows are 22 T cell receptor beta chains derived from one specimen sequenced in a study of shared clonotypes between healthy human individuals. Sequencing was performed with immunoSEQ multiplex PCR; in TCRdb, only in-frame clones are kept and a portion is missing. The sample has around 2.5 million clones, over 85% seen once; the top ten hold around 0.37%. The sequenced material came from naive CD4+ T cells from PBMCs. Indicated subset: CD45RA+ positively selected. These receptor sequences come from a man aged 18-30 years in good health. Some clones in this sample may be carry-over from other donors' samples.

The CDR3 DNA sequence: TGTGCCTGGCGTGGGACAGGGTCGGAGACCCAGTACTTC. Translating gives CAWRGTGSETQYF. This rearrangement joins TRBV30 to TRBJ2-5, with TRBD1 identical over 9 bases. The CDR3 is 13 amino acids. V shed 5 bases and J 5 bases; nucleotides not matched to a gene: 6. The germline gives CDR1 GTSNPN, CDR2 SVGIG (reference sequence).

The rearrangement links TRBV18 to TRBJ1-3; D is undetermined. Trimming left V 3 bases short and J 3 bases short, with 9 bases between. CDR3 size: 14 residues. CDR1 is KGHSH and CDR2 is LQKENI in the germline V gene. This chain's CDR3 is CASSPEGLGNTIYF. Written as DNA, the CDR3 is TGTGCCAGCTCACCCGAGGGTCTTGGAAACACCATATATTTT.

The CDR3 sequence: CASSSGTGASNYGYTF. CDR3 DNA: TGCGCCAGCAGCTCAGGGACAGGGGCAAGCAACTATGGCTACACCTTC. The chain uses TRBV5-1 and TRBJ1-2, with 10 bases that match TRBD1. The CDR3 has 16 amino acids. After removal of 3 bases from V and 2 bases from J, the junction contained 7 bases not matched to a gene. CDR1 and CDR2 (germline): SGHRS, YFSETQ.

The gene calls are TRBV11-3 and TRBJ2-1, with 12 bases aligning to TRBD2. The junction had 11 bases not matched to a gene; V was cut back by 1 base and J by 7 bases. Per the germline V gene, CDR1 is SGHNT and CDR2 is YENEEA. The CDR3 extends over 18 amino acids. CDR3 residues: CASSLVAVTSGSLNEQFF. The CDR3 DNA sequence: TGTGCCAGCAGCTTAGTTGCCGTGACTAGCGGGAGTCTGAATGAGCAGTTCTTC.

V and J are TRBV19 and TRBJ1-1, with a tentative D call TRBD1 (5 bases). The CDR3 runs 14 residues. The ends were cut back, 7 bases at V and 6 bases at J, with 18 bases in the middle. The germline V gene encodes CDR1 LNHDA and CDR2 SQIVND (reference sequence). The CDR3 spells CASTLGRGGAEAFF. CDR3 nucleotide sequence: TGTGCCAGTACCCTAGGTAGGGGAGGCGCTGAAGCTTTCTTT. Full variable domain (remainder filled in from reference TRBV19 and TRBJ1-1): DGGITQSPKYLFRKEGQNVTLSCEQNLNHDAMYWYRQDPGQGLRLIYYSQIVNDFQKGDIAEGYSVSREKKESFPLTVTSAQKNPTAFYLCASTLGRGGAEAFFGQGTRLTVV.

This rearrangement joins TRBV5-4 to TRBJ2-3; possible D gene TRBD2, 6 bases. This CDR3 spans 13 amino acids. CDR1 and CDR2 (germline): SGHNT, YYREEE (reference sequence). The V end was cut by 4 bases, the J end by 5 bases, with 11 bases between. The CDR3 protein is CASSPPAGDTQYF. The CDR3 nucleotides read TGTGCCAGCAGCCCCCCAGCGGGAGATACGCAGTATTTT.

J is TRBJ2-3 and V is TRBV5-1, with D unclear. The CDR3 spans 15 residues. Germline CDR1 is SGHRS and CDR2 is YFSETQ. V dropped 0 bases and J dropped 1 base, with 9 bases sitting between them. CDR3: CASSLDLTGTDTQYF. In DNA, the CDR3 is TGCGCCAGCAGCTTGGATTTGACGGGCACAGATACGCAGTATTTT.

CDR3 sequence: CASTPAGGGGAYEQYF. The DNA for the CDR3 is TGTGCCAGCACCCCCGCGGGGGGCGGTGGGGCCTACGAGCAGTACTTC. J is TRBJ2-7 and V is TRBV27; 8 bases are a match to TRBD2. The CDR3 consists of 16 residues. Germline V lookup: CDR1 MNHEY, CDR2 SMNVEV (reference sequence). Germline trimming cut 7 bases from V and 2 bases from J; bases unmatched to any gene: 13.

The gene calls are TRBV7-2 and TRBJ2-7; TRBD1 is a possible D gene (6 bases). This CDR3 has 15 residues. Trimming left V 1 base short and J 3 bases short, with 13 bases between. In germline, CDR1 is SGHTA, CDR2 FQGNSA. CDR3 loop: CASSLVGGQLYEQYF. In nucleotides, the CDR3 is TGTGCCAGCAGCTTAGTAGGAGGACAGCTCTACGAGCAGTACTTC. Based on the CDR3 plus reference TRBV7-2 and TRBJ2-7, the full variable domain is GAGVSQSPSNKVTEKGKDVELRCDPISGHTALYWYRQSLGQGLEFLIYFQGNSAPDKSGLPSDRFSAERTGGSVSTLTIQRTQQEDSAVYLCASSLVGGQLYEQYFGPGTRLTVT.

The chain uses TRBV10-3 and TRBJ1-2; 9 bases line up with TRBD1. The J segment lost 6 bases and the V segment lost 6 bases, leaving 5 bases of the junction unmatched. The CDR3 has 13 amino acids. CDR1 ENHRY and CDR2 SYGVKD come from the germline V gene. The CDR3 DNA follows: TGTGCCATCAGGGGGACAGGGCTGGATGGCTACACCTTC. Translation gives CAIRGTGLDGYTF.

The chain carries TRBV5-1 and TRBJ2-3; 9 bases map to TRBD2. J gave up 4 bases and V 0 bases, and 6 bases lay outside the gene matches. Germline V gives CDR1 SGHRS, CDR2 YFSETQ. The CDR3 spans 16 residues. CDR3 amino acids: CASSLAGGRASDTQYF. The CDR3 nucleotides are TGCGCCAGCAGCTTGGCCGGCGGGAGGGCCTCAGATACGCAGTATTTT.

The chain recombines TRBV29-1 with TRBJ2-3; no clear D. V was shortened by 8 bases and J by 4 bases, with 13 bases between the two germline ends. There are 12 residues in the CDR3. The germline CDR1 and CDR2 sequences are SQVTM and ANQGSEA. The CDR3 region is CSFGRIADTQYF. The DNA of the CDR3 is TGCAGCTTCGGAAGAATCGCAGATACGCAGTATTTT.

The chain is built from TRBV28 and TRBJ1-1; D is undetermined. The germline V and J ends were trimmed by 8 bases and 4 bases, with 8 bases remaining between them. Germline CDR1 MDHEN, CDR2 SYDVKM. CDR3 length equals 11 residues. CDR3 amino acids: CASGLSTEAFF. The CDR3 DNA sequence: TGTGCCAGCGGTCTCAGCACTGAAGCTTTCTTT.

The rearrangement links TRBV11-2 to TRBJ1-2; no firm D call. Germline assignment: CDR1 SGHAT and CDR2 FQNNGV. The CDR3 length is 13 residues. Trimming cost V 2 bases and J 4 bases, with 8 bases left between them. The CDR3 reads CASSLLGLYGYTF. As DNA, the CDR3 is TGTGCCAGCAGCTTATTGGGCCTCTATGGCTACACCTTC.

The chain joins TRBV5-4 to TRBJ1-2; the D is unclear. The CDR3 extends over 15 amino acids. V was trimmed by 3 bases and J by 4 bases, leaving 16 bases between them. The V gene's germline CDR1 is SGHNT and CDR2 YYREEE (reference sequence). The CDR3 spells CASSSPLGSSYGYTF. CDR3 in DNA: TGTGCCAGCAGCTCCCCATTGGGAAGCTCCTATGGCTACACCTTC.

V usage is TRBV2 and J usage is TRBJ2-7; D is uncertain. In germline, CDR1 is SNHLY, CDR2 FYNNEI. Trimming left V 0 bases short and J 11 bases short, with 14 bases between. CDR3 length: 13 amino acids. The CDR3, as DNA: TGTGCCAGCAGTGAAGCGCCGCGTGGTACGGAGTACTTC. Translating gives CASSEAPRGTEYF.

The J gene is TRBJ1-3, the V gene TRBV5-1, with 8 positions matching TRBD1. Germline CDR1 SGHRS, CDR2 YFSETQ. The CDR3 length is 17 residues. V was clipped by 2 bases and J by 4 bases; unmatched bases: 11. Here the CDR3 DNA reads TGCGCCAGCAGCTTATACCCCGGCCAGGGGGCCGGAAACACCATATATTTT. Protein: CASSLYPGQGAGNTIYF.

CDR3 DNA sequence: TGTGCCTGGAGCTTTACCGTTAATTGGGACTATGGCTACACCTTC. Its translation: CAWSFTVNWDYGYTF. The chain links TRBV30 to TRBJ1-2; D gene uncertain. Trimming cost V 3 bases and J 3 bases, with 17 bases left between them. CDR3 length: 15 amino acids. Germline CDR1 reads GTSNPN; CDR2 reads SVGIG (reference sequence).

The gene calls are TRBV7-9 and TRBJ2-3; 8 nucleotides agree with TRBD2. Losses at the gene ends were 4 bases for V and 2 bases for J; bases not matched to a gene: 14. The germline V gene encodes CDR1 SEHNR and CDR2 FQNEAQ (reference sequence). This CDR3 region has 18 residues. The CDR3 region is CASSYPRSGGPPTDTQYF. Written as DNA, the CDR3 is TGTGCCAGCAGCTATCCTCGCTCGGGAGGGCCCCCCACAGATACGCAGTATTTT.

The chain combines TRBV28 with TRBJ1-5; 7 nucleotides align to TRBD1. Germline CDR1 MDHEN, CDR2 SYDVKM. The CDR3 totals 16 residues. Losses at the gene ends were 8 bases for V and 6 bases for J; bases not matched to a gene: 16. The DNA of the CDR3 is TGTGCCAGCGATGAGTTGAGCAGGGGGGGCCGTCAGCCCCAGCATTTT. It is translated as CASDELSRGGRQPQHF.

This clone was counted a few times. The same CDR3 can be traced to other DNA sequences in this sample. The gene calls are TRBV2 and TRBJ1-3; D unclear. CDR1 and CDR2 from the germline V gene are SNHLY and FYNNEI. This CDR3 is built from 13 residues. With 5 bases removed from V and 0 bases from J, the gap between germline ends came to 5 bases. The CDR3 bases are TGTGCCAGCAGTAGGGACTCTGGAAACACCATATATTTT. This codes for CASSRDSGNTIYF.

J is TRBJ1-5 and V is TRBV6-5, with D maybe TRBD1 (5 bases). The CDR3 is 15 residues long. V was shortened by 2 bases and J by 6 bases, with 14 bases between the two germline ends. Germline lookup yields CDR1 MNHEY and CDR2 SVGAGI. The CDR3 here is CASSYRSGTSQPQHF. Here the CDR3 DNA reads TGTGCCAGCAGTTACCGTTCAGGGACGAGTCAGCCCCAGCATTTT.